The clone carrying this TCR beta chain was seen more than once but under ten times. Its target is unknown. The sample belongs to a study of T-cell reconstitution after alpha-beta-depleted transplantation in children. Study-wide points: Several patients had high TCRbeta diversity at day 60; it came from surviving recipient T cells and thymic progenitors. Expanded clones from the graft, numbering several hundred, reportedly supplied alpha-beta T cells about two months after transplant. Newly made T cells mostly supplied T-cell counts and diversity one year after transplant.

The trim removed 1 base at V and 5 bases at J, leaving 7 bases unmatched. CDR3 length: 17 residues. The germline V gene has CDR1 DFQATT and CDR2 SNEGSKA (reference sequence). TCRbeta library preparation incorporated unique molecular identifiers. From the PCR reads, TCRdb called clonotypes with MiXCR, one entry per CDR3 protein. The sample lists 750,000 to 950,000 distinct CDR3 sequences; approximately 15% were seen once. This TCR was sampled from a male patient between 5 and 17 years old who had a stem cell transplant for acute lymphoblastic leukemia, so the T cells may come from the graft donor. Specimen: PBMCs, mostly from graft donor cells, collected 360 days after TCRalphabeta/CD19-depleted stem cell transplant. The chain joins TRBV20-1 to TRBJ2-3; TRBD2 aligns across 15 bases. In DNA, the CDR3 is TGCAGTGCTAGAGTCAGGACTAGCGGGAGGGCCAGAGATACGCAGTATTTT. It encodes CSARVRTSGRARDTQYF.